Reported below is one TCR beta chain. Its antigen is undetermined. This entry is derived from a study of T-cell memory formation after mild COVID-19. 5'RACE with constant-segment primers built TCRalpha and TCRbeta cDNA libraries with UMIs. TCRdb reprocessed the 5' RACE reads with MiXCR, giving one entry per CDR3 protein. This table holds about 390,000 distinct CDR3 sequences, around a sixth found once. This CDR3 is built from 16 residues. Trimming stripped 1 base from V and 3 bases from J, with 15 bases between. Germline lookup yields CDR1 MDHEN and CDR2 SYDVKM. Study-level findings and limits: Clones contracting over day 15 to 85 were CD4/CD8 balanced, with later expanders leaning CD4+. CD4+ contracting clones were found mainly in CM and EM, and CD8+ ones in EMRA. The finding that pre-infection memory included some responding clones suggested that cross-reactive memory joined.

The sequenced material came from PBMCs or a T cell subset sorted from them (not recorded which). This TCR was recovered from a man aged 18 to 30 who had mild COVID-19 (a few samples of this study predate the infection). Cell type and time point are not known. The V call is TRBV28, the J call TRBJ1-2; possibly TRBD1 for D (5 bases). Here the CDR3 DNA reads TGTGCCAGCAGTTTATTCGGAACGGGGCCAGACTATGGCTACACCTTC. This codes for CASSLFGTGPDYGYTF.